One and the same sample provided the 22 T cell receptor beta chains below, sequenced in a study of cytomegalovirus exposure and HLA in healthy donors. PCR amplification relied on 60 Vbeta primers (plus 13 Jbeta primers). Using immunoSEQ multiplex PCR, the repertoire was profiled, and TCRdb retains in-frame clones only, with some absent. The sample shows some 93,000 clones, about 78% of them seen only once. Sequenced material: PBMCs. The source of these receptors is a woman aged 40 to 50 in good health and CMV-seronegative.

The chain is built from TRBV28 and TRBJ2-3; TRBD1 might be the D (6 bases). In germline, CDR1 is MDHEN, CDR2 SYDVKM. The CDR3 runs to 15 residues. Between the trimmed V and J ends, which lost 6 bases and 3 bases, there was a span of 16 bases. CDR3 sequence reads: CASSPLTGWTDTQYF. For the CDR3, the DNA is TGTGCCAGCAGCCCTTTGACAGGTTGGACAGATACGCAGTATTTT.

The rearrangement uses TRBV19 and TRBJ1-1; D remains ambiguous. Trimming shortened V by 6 bases and J by 0 bases, and 14 bases separated the two germline ends. The length of the CDR3 is 15 residues. CDR1 and CDR2 (germline): LNHDA, SQIVND (reference sequence). CDR3 DNA sequence: TGTGCCAGTAGAGACACGCCGAAACTGAACACTGAAGCTTTCTTT. This translates into CASRDTPKLNTEAFF.

The chain uses TRBV13 and TRBJ1-2; tentative D call: TRBD1 (5 bases). Trimming stripped 4 bases from V and 4 bases from J, with 19 bases between. The length of the CDR3 is 16 residues. The germline gives CDR1 PRHDT, CDR2 FYEKMQ (reference sequence). The CDR3, as DNA: TGTGCCAGCAGCTCCCCCCGGGGGGGGGTGCGCTATGGCTACACCTTC. This sequence encodes CASSSPRGGVRYGYTF.

V and J are TRBV5-1 and TRBJ1-3, with TRBD1 matching over 7 bases. V gave up 4 bases and J gave up 5 bases; unmatched junction bases: 3. The length of the CDR3 is 13 residues. CDR1 is SGHRS, CDR2 YFSETQ, per germline. This CDR3 is CASSPGQRNTIYF. The CDR3 DNA follows: TGCGCCAGCAGCCCGGGACAGAGAAACACCATATATTTT.

The chain has TRBV7-6 and TRBJ2-2; 15 positions match TRBD2. The CDR3 sequence is 19 residues long. With V trimmed by 6 bases and J by 7 bases, 15 bases remained unmatched. Per germline, CDR1 SGHVS and CDR2 FNYEAQ. CDR3: CASSRGSGLAGGPNGELFF. The DNA for the CDR3 is TGTGCCAGCAGTCGCGGGTCCGGACTAGCGGGAGGGCCAAACGGGGAGCTGTTTTTT.

The genes are TRBV11-2 and TRBJ1-2; D not resolved. CDR1 SGHAT and CDR2 FQNNGV come from the germline V gene. V was pared by 1 base and J by 2 bases, with 8 bases between. The CDR3 extends over 14 amino acids. DNA of the CDR3: TGTGCCAGCAGCTTAGGGTCAGGAAACTATGGCTACACCTTC. This sequence encodes CASSLGSGNYGYTF.

This clone was detected once. This chain links TRBV15 with TRBJ2-7; D possibly corresponds to TRBD2 (6 bases). The V end lost 1 base, the J end lost 4 bases, and 14 bases lay between the germline ends. In germline, CDR1 is LNHNV, CDR2 YYDKDF (reference sequence). The CDR3 is 15 amino acids. DNA of the CDR3: TGTGCCACCAGCAGAGTGCGGGACTCACTGTACGAGCAGTACTTC. Protein product: CATSRVRDSLYEQYF.

This clone was recorded a few times. The V call is TRBV6-1, the J call TRBJ2-7; tentative D call: TRBD2 (6 bases). The ends were cut back, 1 base at V and 0 bases at J, with 10 bases in the middle. Germline CDR1 MNHNS, CDR2 SASEGT. This CDR3 contains 15 residues. CDR3 nucleotide sequence: TGTGCCAGCAGTGAAGAGGGACTGCGCTCCTACGAGCAGTACTTC. This translates into CASSEEGLRSYEQYF.

The chain employs TRBV6-5 and TRBJ1-4; 10 bases map to TRBD1. CDR1 and CDR2 from the germline V gene are MNHEY and SVGAGI. This CDR3 is built from 15 residues. J gave up 8 bases and V 0 bases, and 3 bases lay outside the gene matches. CDR3 coding DNA: TGTGCCAGCAGTTACTCTGGGACAGGGGAAGAAAAACTGTTTTTT. Amino acids: CASSYSGTGEEKLFF.

The rearrangement uses TRBV14 and TRBJ2-3; D gene ambiguous. CDR1 is SGHDN, CDR2 FVKESK, per germline. Trimming cost V 1 base and J 7 bases, with 9 bases left between them. The CDR3 totals 13 residues. The CDR3 sequence: CASSQVATNTQYF. For the CDR3, the DNA is TGTGCCAGCAGCCAAGTAGCAACGAATACGCAGTATTTT.

This clone was observed a handful of times. The genes are TRBV18 and TRBJ2-3, with D maybe TRBD2 (6 bases). From germline, CDR1 is KGHSH and CDR2 LQKENI. The CDR3 has 16 residues. Trimming shortened V by 3 bases and J by 5 bases, and 18 bases separated the two germline ends. The CDR3, as DNA: TGTGCCAGCTCACCCGGGGACTGGGGAGCCAGAGATACGCAGTATTTT. This codes for CASSPGDWGARDTQYF. Based on the CDR3 plus reference TRBV18 and TRBJ2-3, the full variable domain is NAGVMQNPRHLVRRRGQEARLRCSPMKGHSHVYWYRQLPEEGLKFMVYLQKENIIDESGMPKERFSAEFPKEGPSILRIQQVVRGDSAAYFCASSPGDWGARDTQYFGPGTRLTVL.

The genes are TRBV4-1 and TRBJ2-5; the match to TRBD2 covers 14 bases. Trimming cost V 6 bases and J 4 bases; bases outside gene matches: 7. From germline, CDR1 is MGHRA and CDR2 YSYEKL. This CDR3 comprises 16 residues. The CDR3 reads CASSLGGLAGVETQYF. DNA of the CDR3: TGCGCCAGCAGTCTGGGGGGACTAGCGGGAGTAGAGACCCAGTACTTC.

The rearrangement links TRBV29-1 to TRBJ1-4; D remains unclear. Germline V gives CDR1 SQVTM, CDR2 ANQGSEA. The CDR3 consists of 13 residues. Trimming took 5 bases from V and 1 from J, leaving 8 bases between them. CDR3 amino acids: CSVCNRTNEKLFF. The CDR3 DNA sequence: TGCAGCGTTTGTAACAGAACTAATGAAAAACTGTTTTTT.

J is TRBJ1-5 and V is TRBV4-2; 11 bases line up with TRBD1. Germline-derived CDR1 and CDR2 are LGHNA and YNFKEQ. The trim removed 0 bases at V and 6 bases at J, leaving 1 base unmatched. This CDR3 is 15 amino acids long. CDR3 sequence (DNA): TGTGCCAGCAGCCAAGATGGGACAGGGGGTCAGCCCCAGCATTTT. Translating gives CASSQDGTGGQPQHF.

This clone was seen only a few times. The V call is TRBV27, the J call TRBJ1-1, with a possible D match to TRBD1 (5 bases). This CDR3 has 16 residues. The V end was cut by 5 bases, the J end by 0 bases, with 16 bases between. Germline V gives CDR1 MNHEY, CDR2 SMNVEV (reference sequence). CDR3 nucleotides: TGTGCCAGCAGTCCCTCCCGTGGGGGGGTGAACACTGAAGCTTTCTTT. This encodes CASSPSRGGVNTEAFF.

The chain carries TRBV28 and TRBJ2-3; TRBD2 agrees at 14 bases. The V and J ends lost 9 bases and 6 bases, in that order; junction bases with no gene match: 8. CDR1 is MDHEN, CDR2 SYDVKM, per germline. The CDR3 is made up of 15 amino acids. The CDR3 loop is CASRLAGGPTDTQYF. The CDR3 nucleotides are TGTGCCAGTAGACTAGCGGGAGGGCCCACGGATACGCAGTATTTT.

The genes are TRBV5-4 and TRBJ2-1; no clear D. This CDR3 has 13 amino acids. Trimming took off 3 bases at V and 6 bases at J, with 10 bases between the two ends. CDR1 and CDR2 (germline): SGHNT, YYREEE (reference sequence). This chain's CDR3 is CASSSEFLNEQFF. The CDR3 bases are TGTGCCAGCAGCTCCGAGTTTCTCAATGAGCAGTTCTTC.

J is TRBJ1-3 and V is TRBV2; unclear D gene. Trimming shortened V by 6 bases and J by 2 bases, and 8 bases separated the two germline ends. This CDR3 has 13 residues. CDR1 and CDR2 from the germline V gene are SNHLY and FYNNEI. The CDR3 protein is CASRRTTGNTIYF. CDR3 DNA sequence: TGTGCCAGCAGACGGACTACTGGAAACACCATATATTTT.

The V gene is TRBV5-1, the J gene TRBJ1-2, with no clear D. This CDR3 region has 13 residues. V lost 4 bases, J lost 2 bases, and 9 bases lay in between. The germline CDR1 and CDR2 sequences are SGHRS and YFSETQ. CDR3 amino acids: CASSPDTNYGYTF. DNA of the CDR3: TGCGCCAGCAGCCCCGACACGAACTATGGCTACACCTTC.

The CDR3 bases are TGTGCCAGCAGTTACAAGCCTAGCGGGAGCTTGCGAGAGCAGTACTTC. Residues: CASSYKPSGSLREQYF. This sequence joins TRBV6-5 and TRBJ2-5, with 10 positions matching TRBD2. The V segment lost 2 bases and the J segment 11 bases; nucleotides outside the gene matches: 14. Per the germline V gene, CDR1 is MNHEY and CDR2 is SVGAGI. The CDR3 is made up of 16 amino acids.

A few counts support this clone. The chain has TRBV28 and TRBJ2-3, with 7 nucleotides matching TRBD2. This CDR3 is built from 18 residues. Losses at the gene ends were 5 bases for V and 0 bases for J; bases not matched to a gene: 14. Per germline, CDR1 MDHEN and CDR2 SYDVKM. CDR3 loop: CASSKLAKKRDSTDTQYF. Written as DNA, the CDR3 is TGTGCCAGCAGTAAACTAGCGAAGAAAAGGGATAGCACAGATACGCAGTATTTT.

This clone was observed a few times. This chain uses TRBV2 with TRBJ2-7; possibly TRBD1 for D (6 bases). V lost 4 bases, J lost 2 bases, and 15 bases lay in between. Germline V gives CDR1 SNHLY, CDR2 FYNNEI. The CDR3 is made up of 15 amino acids. The CDR3 DNA follows: TGTGCCAGCAGTGTTCGGACAGTCCTAACCTACGAGCAGTACTTC. Translation gives CASSVRTVLTYEQYF.